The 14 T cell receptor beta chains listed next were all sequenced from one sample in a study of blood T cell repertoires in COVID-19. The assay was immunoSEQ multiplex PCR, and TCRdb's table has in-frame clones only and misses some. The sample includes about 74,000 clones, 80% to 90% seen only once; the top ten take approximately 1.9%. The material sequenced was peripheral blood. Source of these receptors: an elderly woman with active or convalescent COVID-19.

CDR3 coding DNA: TGTGCCAGCAGCTTAACTAGCGGGTCCCAAGAGACCCAGTACTTC. As protein: CASSLTSGSQETQYF. The J gene is TRBJ2-5, the V gene TRBV5-4; 9 bases map to TRBD2. The germline gives CDR1 SGHNT, CDR2 YYREEE (reference sequence). The CDR3 is 15 residues long. V gave up 2 bases and J gave up 1 base; unmatched junction bases: 3.

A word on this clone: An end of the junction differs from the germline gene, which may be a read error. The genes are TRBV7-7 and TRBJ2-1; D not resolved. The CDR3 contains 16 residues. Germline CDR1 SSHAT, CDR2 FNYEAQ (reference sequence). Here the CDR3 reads CASSPVAPPHNNEQFF. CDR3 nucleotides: TGTGCTAGCAGCCCAGTGGCTCCCCCTCATAACAATGAGCAGTTCTTC.

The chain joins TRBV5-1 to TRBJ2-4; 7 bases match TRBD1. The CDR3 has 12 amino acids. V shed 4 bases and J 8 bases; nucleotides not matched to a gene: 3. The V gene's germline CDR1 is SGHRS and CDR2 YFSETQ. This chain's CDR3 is CASSHRGDIQYF. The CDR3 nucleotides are TGCGCCAGCAGCCACAGGGGTGACATTCAGTACTTC.

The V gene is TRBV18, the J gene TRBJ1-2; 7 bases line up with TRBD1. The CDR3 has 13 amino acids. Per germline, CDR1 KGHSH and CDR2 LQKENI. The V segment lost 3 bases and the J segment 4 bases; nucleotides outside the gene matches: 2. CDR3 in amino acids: CASSPWDSYGYTF. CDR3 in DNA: TGTGCCAGCTCACCTTGGGACAGCTATGGCTACACCTTC.

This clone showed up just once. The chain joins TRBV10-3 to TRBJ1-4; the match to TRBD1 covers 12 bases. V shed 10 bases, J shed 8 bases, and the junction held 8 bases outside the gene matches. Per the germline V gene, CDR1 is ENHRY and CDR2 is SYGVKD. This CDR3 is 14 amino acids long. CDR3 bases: TGTGCCACAGGGACAGGGGGCCTTCGAGAAAAACTGTTTTTT. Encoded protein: CATGTGGLREKLFF.

The CDR3 DNA follows: TGTGCCAGCAGCCAAGGGGGAGGGTGGCAGGCCCGCGCTGAGACCCAGTACTTC. It specifies CASSQGGGWQARAETQYF. V gene TRBV4-2 combines with J gene TRBJ2-5; 7 bases fit TRBD2. Germline V gene lookup returns CDR1 LGHNA and CDR2 YNFKEQ. CDR3 length equals 18 residues. The ends lost 1 base at V and 5 bases at J; junction bases unmatched: 16.

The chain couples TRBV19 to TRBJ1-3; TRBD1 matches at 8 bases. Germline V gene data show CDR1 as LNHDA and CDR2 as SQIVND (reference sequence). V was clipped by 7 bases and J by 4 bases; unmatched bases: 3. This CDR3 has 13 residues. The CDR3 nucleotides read TGTGCCAGTACCGGACAGGGCGGAAACACCATATATTTT. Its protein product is CASTGQGGNTIYF.

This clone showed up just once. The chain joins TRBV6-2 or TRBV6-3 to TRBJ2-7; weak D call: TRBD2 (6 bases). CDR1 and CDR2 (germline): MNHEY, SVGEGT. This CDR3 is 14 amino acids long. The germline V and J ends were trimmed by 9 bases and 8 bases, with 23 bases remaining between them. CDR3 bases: TGTGCCAGTAGCATACCCCCTGCAGGGAGGAAGCAGTACTTC. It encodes CASSIPPAGRKQYF.

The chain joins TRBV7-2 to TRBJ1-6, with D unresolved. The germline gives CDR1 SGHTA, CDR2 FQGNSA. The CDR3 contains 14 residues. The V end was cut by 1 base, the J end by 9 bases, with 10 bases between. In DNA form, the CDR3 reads TGTGCCAGCAGCTTAGGGACTGGAGTTTCACCCCTCCACTTT. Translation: CASSLGTGVSPLHF. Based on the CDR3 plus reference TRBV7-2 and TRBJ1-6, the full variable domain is GAGVSQSPSNKVTEKGKDVELRCDPISGHTALYWYRQSLGQGLEFLIYFQGNSAPDKSGLPSDRFSAERTGGSVSTLTIQRTQQEDSAVYLCASSLGTGVSPLHFGNGTRLTVT.

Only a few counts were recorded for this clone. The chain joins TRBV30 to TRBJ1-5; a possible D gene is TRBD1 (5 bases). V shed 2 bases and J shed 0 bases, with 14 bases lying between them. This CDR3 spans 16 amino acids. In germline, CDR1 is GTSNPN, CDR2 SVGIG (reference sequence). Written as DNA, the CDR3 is TGTGCCTGGAGTCCCCGGGAGGGGTATAGCAATCAGCCCCAGCATTTT. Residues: CAWSPREGYSNQPQHF.

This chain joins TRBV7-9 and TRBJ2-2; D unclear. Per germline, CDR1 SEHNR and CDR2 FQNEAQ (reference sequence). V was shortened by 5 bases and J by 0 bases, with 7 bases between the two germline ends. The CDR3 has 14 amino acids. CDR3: CASSPGSNTGELFF. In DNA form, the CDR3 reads TGTGCCAGCAGCCCAGGATCGAACACCGGGGAGCTGTTTTTT.

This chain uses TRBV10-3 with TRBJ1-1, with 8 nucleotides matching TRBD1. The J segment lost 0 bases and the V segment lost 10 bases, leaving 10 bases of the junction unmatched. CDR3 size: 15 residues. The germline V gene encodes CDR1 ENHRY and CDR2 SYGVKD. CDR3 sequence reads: CASADRGPMNTEAFF. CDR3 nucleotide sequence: TGTGCCAGCGCCGACAGGGGCCCGATGAACACTGAAGCTTTCTTT.

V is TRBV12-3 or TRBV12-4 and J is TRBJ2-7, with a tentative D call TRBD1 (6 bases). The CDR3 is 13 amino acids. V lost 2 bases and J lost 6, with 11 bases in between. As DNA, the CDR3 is TGTGCCAGCAGTTTACGCAGGGGCTTCGAGCAGTACTTC. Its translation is CASSLRRGFEQYF.

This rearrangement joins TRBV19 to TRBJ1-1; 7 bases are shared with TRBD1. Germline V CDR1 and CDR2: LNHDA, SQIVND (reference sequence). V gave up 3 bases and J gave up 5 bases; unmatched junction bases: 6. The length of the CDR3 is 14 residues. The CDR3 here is CASSIGQVGTEAFF. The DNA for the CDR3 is TGTGCCAGTAGTATCGGACAGGTGGGTACTGAAGCTTTCTTT. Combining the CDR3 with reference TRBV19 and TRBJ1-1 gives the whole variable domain DGGITQSPKYLFRKEGQNVTLSCEQNLNHDAMYWYRQDPGQGLRLIYYSQIVNDFQKGDIAEGYSVSREKKESFPLTVTSAQKNPTAFYLCASSIGQVGTEAFFGQGTRLTVV.